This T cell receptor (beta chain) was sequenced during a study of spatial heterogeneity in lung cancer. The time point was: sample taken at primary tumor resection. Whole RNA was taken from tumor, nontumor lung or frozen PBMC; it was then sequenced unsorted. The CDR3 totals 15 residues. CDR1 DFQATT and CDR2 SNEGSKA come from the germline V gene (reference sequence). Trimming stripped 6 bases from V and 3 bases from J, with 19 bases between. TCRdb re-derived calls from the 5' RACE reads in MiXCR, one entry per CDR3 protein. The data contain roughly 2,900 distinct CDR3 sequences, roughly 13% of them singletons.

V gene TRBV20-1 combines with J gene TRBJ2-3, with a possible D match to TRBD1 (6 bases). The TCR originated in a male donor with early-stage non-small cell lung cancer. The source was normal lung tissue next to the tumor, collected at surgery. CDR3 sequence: CSAPDGGAGTDTQYF. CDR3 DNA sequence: TGCAGTGCCCCCGATGGGGGCGCCGGGACAGATACGCAGTATTTT.